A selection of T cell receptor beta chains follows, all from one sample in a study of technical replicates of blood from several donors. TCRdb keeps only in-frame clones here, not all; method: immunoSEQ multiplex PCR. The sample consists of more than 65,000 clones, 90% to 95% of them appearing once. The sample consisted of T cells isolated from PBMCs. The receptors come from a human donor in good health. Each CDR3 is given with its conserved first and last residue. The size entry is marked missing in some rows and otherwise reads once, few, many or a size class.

CASSHGTSGYNEQFF	TRBV5-4	TRBJ2-1	NA
CASSPWTGGGELFF	TRBV4-3	TRBJ2-2	NA
CSVETGNNEKLFF	TRBV29-1	TRBJ1-4	NA
CASSLTGSYEQYF	TRBV14	TRBJ2-7	NA
CASSSLGPSGEQYF	TRBV7-2	TRBJ2-7	few
CASFAQASLAQHF	TRBV28	TRBJ1-5	NA
CASSSLDRVSYEQYF	TRBV5-4	TRBJ2-7	NA
CASSFTGTGVLGWDEQYF	TRBV28	TRBJ2-7	once
CASSSSFLAGGDNEQFF	TRBV19	TRBJ2-1	NA
CSVEDVDTSYEQYF	TRBV29-1	TRBJ2-7	NA